Below are 9 T cell receptor beta chains sequenced from a single sample in a study of OX40 agonist ivuxolimab in advanced cancers. Here immunoSEQ multiplex PCR was the method, and the copy in TCRdb shows in-frame clones only, minus some. This table holds 45,000 or so clones, about 88% found once. The specimen was CD4+ or CD8+ T cells sorted from blood, collected in a trial of the OX40 agonist ivuxolimab. These receptors all stem from an adult with an advanced solid tumor such as melanoma, head and neck, liver or kidney cancer.

V gene TRBV2 combines with J gene TRBJ2-3; the match to TRBD2 covers 7 bases. The CDR3 has 15 residues. V was clipped by 4 bases and J by 1 base; unmatched bases: 5. CDR1 and CDR2 (germline): SNHLY, FYNNEI. This chain's CDR3 is CASSGEGSGTDTQYF. The CDR3 DNA is TGTGCCAGCAGTGGGGAGGGCTCAGGCACAGATACGCAGTATTTT.

The V and J genes are TRBV9 and TRBJ2-1, with 7 bases matching TRBD2. There are 15 residues in the CDR3. Looked up from germline, CDR1 is SGDLS and CDR2 is YYNGEE. V was pared by 2 bases and J by 6 bases, with 8 bases of the junction left unmatched. The CDR3 DNA sequence: TGTGCCAGCAGCGTGCAAACTAGCGTGGGCAATGAGCAGTTCTTC. Its protein product is CASSVQTSVGNEQFF.

The gene calls are TRBV7-9 and TRBJ2-1; TRBD2 matches 9 bases. Losses at the gene ends were 1 base for V and 1 base for J; bases not matched to a gene: 2. The CDR3 length is 16 residues. CDR1 and CDR2 (germline): SEHNR, FQNEAQ (reference sequence). The CDR3 protein is CASSLGLAGSYNEQFF. The CDR3, as DNA: TGTGCCAGCAGCTTAGGGCTAGCGGGGTCCTACAATGAGCAGTTCTTC.

The V gene is TRBV6-4, the J gene TRBJ1-5, with D hard to call. The CDR3 spans 13 residues. V was cut by 4 bases and J by 1 base, with 5 bases left in between. Germline CDR1 is MRHNA and CDR2 is SNTAGT. Here the CDR3 reads CASSADSNQPQHF. The CDR3 nucleotides read TGTGCCAGCAGTGCTGACAGCAATCAGCCCCAGCATTTT.

The genes are TRBV7-8 and TRBJ2-7, with 8 nucleotides matching TRBD2. This CDR3 has 14 amino acids. CDR1 SGHVS and CDR2 FQNEAQ come from the germline V gene. Germline trimming cut 4 bases from V and 0 bases from J; bases unmatched to any gene: 2. CDR3 DNA sequence: TGTGCCAGCAGCTCCGGGACTAGCTCCTACGAGCAGTACTTC. Translation gives CASSSGTSSYEQYF. Combining the CDR3 with reference TRBV7-8 and TRBJ2-7 gives the whole variable domain GAGVSQSPRYKVAKRGQDVALRCDPISGHVSLFWYQQALGQGPEFLTYFQNEAQLDKSGLPSDRFFAERPEGSVSTLKIQRTQQEDSAVYLCASSSGTSSYEQYFGPGTRLTVT.

This chain connects TRBV9 to TRBJ2-7; TRBD1 agrees at 11 bases. The germline CDR1 and CDR2 sequences are SGDLS and YYNGEE. The CDR3 contains 14 residues. V lost 4 bases and J lost 7; bases outside the gene matches: 7. CDR3 bases: TGTGCCAGCAGCAAAGGACAGGGGGCGCGTGAGCAGTACTTC. As protein: CASSKGQGAREQYF.

This clone was counted once. The rearrangement joins TRBV5-6 to TRBJ2-2; 9 bases agree with TRBD1. The V gene's germline CDR1 is SGHDT and CDR2 YYEEEE. The CDR3 contains 16 residues. The V and J ends lost 3 bases and 4 bases, in that order; junction bases with no gene match: 7. The CDR3 loop reads CASSSGQGRFTGELFF. The CDR3 DNA sequence: TGTGCCAGCAGCTCTGGACAGGGGAGGTTCACCGGGGAGCTGTTTTTT.

The chain links TRBV19 to TRBJ1-3; D gene uncertain. Trimming took 9 bases from V and 0 from J, leaving 18 bases between them. Germline-derived CDR1 and CDR2 are LNHDA and SQIVND (reference sequence). The CDR3 is 16 amino acids. In nucleotides, the CDR3 is TGTGCCAGCGTCCCGCTTAGCTCGAACTCTGGAAACACCATATATTTT. Translating it yields CASVPLSSNSGNTIYF.

This chain uses TRBV7-9 with TRBJ2-3; 7 bases agree with TRBD2. After removal of 3 bases from V and 6 bases from J, the junction contained 6 bases not matched to a gene. CDR1 is SEHNR, CDR2 FQNEAQ, per germline (reference sequence). This CDR3 comprises 14 residues. Here the CDR3 reads CASSFGGSADTQYF. CDR3 bases: TGTGCCAGCAGCTTTGGCGGGAGCGCGGATACGCAGTATTTT.